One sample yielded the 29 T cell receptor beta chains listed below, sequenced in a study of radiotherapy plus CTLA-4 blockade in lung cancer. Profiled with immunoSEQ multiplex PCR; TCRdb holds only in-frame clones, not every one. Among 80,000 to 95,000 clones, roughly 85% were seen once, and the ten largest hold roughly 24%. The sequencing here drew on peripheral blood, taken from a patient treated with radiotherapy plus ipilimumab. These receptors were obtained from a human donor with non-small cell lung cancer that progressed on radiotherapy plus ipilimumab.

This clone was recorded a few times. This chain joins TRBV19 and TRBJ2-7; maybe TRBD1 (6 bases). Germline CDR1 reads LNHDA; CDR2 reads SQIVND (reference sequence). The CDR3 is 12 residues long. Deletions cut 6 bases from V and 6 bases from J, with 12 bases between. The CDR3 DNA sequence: TGTGCCAGTAGCAACAGGGTTTGCGAGCAGTACGTC. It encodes CASSNRVCEQYV.

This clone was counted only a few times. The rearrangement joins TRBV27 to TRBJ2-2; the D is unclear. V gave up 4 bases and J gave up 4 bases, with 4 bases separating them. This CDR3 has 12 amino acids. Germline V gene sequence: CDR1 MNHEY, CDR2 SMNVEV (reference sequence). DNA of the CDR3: TGTGCCAGCAGTTGGAGCACCGGGGAGCTGTTTTTT. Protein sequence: CASSWSTGELFF.

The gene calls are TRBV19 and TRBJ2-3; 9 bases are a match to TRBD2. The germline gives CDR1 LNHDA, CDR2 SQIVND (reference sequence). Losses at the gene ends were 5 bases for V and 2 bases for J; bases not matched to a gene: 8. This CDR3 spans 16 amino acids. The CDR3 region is CASSDIAGEITDTQYF. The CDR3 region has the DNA TGTGCCAGTAGTGATATAGCGGGAGAAATCACAGATACGCAGTATTTT.

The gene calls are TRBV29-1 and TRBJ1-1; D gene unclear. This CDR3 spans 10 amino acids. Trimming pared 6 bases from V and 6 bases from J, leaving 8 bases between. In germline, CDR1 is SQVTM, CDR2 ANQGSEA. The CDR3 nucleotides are TGCAGCGTACGTGACGCTGAAGCTTTCTTT. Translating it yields CSVRDAEAFF.

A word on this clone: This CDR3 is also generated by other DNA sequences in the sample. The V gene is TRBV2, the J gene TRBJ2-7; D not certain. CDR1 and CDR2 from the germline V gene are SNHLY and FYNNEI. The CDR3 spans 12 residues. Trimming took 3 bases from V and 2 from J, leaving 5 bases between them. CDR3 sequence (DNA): TGTGCCAGCAGTGACAGCACCTACGAGCAGTACTTC. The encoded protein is CASSDSTYEQYF.

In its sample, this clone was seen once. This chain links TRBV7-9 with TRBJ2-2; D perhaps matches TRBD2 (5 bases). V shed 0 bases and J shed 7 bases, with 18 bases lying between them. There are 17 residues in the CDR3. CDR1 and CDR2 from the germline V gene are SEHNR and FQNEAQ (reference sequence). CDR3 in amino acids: CASSLARSGVDGGELFF. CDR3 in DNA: TGTGCCAGCAGCTTAGCGCGAAGCGGAGTTGATGGCGGGGAGCTGTTTTTT.

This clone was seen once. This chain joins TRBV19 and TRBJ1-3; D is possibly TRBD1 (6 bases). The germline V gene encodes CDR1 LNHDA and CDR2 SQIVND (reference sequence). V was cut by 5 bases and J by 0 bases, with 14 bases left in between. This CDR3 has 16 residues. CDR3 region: CASSPPGANSGNTIYF. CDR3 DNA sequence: TGTGCCAGTAGTCCTCCAGGGGCAAACTCTGGAAACACCATATATTTT.

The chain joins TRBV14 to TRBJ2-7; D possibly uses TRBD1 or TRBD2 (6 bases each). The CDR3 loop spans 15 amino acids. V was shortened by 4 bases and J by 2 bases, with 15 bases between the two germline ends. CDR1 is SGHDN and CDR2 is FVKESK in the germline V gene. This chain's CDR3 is CASSRWSRGAYEQYF. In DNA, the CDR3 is TGTGCCAGCAGCCGCTGGAGTAGGGGGGCCTACGAGCAGTACTTC.

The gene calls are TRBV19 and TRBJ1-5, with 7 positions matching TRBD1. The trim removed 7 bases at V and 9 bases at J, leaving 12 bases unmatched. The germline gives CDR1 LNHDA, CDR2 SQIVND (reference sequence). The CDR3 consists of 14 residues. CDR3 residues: CASIAPDRTSPQHF. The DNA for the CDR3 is TGTGCCAGTATAGCCCCGGACAGGACTTCGCCCCAGCATTTT.

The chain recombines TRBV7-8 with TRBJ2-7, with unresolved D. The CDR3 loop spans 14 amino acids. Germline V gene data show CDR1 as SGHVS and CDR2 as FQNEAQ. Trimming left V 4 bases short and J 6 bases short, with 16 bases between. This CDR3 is CASSSSGSGAEQYV. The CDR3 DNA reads TGTGCCAGCAGCTCCTCCGGGTCAGGAGCCGAGCAGTACGTC.

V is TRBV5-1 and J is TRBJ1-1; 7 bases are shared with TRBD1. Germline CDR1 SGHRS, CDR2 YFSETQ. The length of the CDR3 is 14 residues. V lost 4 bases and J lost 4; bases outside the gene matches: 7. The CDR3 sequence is CASSQTGAGTEAFF. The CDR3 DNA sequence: TGCGCCAGCAGCCAAACAGGGGCGGGCACTGAAGCTTTCTTT.

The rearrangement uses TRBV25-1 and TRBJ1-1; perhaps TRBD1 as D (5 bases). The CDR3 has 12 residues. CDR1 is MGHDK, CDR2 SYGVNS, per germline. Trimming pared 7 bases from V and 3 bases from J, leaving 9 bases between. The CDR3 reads CASTGLDTEAFF. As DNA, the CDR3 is TGTGCCAGCACAGGGTTGGACACTGAAGCTTTCTTT.

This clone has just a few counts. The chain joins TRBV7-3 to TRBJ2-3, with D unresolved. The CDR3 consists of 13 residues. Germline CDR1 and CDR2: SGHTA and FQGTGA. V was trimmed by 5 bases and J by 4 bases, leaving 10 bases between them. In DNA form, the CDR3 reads TGTGCCAGCAGCCACGGTGGCCCAGATACGCAGTATTTT. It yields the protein CASSHGGPDTQYF.

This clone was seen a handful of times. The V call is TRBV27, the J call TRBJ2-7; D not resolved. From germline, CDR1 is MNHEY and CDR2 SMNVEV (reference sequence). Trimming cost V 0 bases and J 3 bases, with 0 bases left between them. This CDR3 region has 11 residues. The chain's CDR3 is CASSLSYEQYV. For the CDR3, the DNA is TGTGCCAGCAGTTTATCCTACGAGCAGTACGTC.

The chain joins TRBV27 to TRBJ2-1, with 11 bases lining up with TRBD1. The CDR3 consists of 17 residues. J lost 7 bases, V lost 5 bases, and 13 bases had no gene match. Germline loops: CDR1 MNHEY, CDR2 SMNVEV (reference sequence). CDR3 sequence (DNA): TGTGCCAGCAGTAAACAACAAGGACAGGGGGCAAGGAATGAGCAGTTCTTC. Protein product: CASSKQQGQGARNEQFF.

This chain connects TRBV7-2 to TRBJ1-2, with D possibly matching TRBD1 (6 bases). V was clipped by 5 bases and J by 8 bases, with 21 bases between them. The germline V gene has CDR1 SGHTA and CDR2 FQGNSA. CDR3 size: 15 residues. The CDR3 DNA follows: TGTGCCAGCAGCCCGATAGGGGGGGGAATAGGCGGCTACACCTTC. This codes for CASSPIGGGIGGYTF. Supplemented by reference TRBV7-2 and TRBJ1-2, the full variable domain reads GAGVSQSPSNKVTEKGKDVELRCDPISGHTALYWYRQSLGQGLEFLIYFQGNSAPDKSGLPSDRFSAERTGGSVSTLTIQRTQQEDSAVYLCASSPIGGGIGGYTFGSGTRLTVV.

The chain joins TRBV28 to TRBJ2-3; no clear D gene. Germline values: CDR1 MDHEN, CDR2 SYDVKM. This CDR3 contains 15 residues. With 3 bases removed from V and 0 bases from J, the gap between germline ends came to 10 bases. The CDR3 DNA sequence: TGTGCCAGCAGTTTGGCGCCCAGAAGCACAGATACGCAGTATTTT. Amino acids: CASSLAPRSTDTQYF.

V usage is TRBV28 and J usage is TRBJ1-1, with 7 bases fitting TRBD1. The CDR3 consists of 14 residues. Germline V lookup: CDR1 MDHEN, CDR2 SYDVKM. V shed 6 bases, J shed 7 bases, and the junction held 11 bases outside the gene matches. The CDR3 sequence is CASRPRGSHLEAFF. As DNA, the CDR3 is TGTGCCAGCAGACCCAGGGGGTCACACCTTGAAGCTTTCTTT.

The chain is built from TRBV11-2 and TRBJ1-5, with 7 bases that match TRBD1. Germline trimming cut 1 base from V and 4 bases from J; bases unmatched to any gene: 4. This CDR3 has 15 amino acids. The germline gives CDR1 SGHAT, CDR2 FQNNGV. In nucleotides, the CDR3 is TGTGCCAGCAGCTTAGGGACAGGATTTAATCAGCCCCAGCATTTT. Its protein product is CASSLGTGFNQPQHF.

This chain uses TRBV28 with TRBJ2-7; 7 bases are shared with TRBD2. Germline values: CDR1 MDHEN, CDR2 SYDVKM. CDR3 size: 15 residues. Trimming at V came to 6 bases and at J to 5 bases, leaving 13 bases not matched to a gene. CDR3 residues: CASSPMERDSDEQYV. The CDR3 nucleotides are TGTGCCAGCAGCCCCATGGAGCGGGATTCAGACGAGCAGTACGTC.

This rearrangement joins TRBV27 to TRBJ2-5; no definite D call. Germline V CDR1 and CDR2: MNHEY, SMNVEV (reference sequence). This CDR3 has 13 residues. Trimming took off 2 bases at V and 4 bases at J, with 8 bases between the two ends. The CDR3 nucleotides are TGTGCCAGCAGTTTAAGTAGAGGAGAGACCCAGTACTTC. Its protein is CASSLSRGETQYF.

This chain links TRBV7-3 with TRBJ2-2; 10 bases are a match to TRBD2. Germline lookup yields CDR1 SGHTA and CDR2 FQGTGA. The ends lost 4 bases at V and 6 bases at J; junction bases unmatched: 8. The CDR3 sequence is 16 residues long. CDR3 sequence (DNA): TGTGCCAGCAGCTCGATAGCGGGAGGAGGGTCCGGGGAGCTGTTTTTT. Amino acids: CASSSIAGGGSGELFF.

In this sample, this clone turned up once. CDR3 residues: CASSLLSVGQGGNGELFF. In DNA form, the CDR3 reads TGCGCCAGCAGCTTGCTGTCGGTCGGACAGGGTGGGAACGGGGAGCTGTTTTTT. The chain has TRBV5-1 and TRBJ2-2, with 8 bases fitting TRBD1. Germline V gives CDR1 SGHRS, CDR2 YFSETQ. The length of the CDR3 is 18 residues. V was pared by 1 base and J by 7 bases, with 15 bases of the junction left unmatched.

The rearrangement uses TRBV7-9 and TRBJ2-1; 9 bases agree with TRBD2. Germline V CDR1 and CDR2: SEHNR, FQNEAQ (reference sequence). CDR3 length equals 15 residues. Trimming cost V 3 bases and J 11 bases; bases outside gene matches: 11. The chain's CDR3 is CASSFGTSLARKQFF. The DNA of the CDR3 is TGTGCCAGCAGCTTCGGGACTAGCTTGGCCCGTAAGCAGTTCTTC.

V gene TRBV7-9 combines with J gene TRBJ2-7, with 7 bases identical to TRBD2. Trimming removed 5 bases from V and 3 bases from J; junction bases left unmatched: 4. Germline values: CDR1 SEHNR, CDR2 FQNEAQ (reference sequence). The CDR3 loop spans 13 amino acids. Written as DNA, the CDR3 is TGTGCCAGCAGCCCCAGCGGGATCTACGAGCAGTACTTC. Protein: CASSPSGIYEQYF. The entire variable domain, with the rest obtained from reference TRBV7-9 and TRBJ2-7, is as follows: DTGVSQNPRHKITKRGQNVTFRCDPISEHNRLYWYRQTLGQGPEFLTYFQNEAQLEKSRLLSDRFSAERPKGSFSTLEIQRTEQGDSAMYLCASSPSGIYEQYFGPGTRLTVT.

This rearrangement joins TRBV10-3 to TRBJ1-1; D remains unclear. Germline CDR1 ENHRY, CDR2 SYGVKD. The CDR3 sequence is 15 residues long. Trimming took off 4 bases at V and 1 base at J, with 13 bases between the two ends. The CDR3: CAISGTRPRNTEAFF. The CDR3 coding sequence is TGTGCCATCAGTGGGACCAGGCCCAGGAACACTGAAGCTTTCTTT.

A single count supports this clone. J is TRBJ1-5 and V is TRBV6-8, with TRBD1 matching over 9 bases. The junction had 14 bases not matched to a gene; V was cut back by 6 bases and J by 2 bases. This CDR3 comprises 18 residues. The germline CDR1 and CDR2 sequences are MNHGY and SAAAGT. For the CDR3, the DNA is TGTGCCAGCAGGCGTTACCCGACAGGGGGGTACGGCAATCAGCCCCAGCATTTT. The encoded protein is CASRRYPTGGYGNQPQHF.

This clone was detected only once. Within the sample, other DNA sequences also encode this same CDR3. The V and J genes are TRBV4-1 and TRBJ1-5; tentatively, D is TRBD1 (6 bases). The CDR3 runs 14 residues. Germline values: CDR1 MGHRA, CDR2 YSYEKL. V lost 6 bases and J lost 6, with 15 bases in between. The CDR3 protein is CASSNRASAQPQHF. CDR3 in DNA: TGCGCCAGCAGTAACAGGGCGTCAGCTCAGCCCCAGCATTTT.

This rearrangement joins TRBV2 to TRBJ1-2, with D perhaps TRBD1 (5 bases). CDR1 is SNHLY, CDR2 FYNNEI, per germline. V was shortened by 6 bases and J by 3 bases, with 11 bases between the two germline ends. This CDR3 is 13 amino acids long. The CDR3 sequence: CASSRVSDYGYTF. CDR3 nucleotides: TGTGCCAGCAGCAGGGTTTCAGACTATGGCTACACCTTC.